This TCR beta chain was sequenced in a study of PD-1 blockade in classical Hodgkin lymphoma. Whole-study results and caveats: Whatever underlies the repertoire differences (possibly disease activity or prior therapy) remains undefined. Newly diagnosed patients were said to have less baseline TCR diversity than healthy donors did. Exclusion removed patients who began nivolumab under 1 year after ASCT.

TCRdb's table, derived via immunoSEQ multiplex PCR, lists solely in-frame clones and lacks some. The sample lists tens of thousands of clones, roughly 78% seen once, with 9.4% in the top ten. Germline assignment: CDR1 LNHNV and CDR2 YYDKDF (reference sequence). The length of the CDR3 is 13 residues. V dropped 6 bases and J dropped 1 base, with 9 bases sitting between them. Sample time point: cycle 4 day 1 (C4D1), after about 6 weeks of nivolumab. Each of the patients experienced relapse following autologous stem cell transplantation, and their brentuximab vedotin exposure differed. On this clone itself: Its antigen is currently unknown.

The receptor's source is a human donor with classical Hodgkin lymphoma. The J gene is TRBJ2-5, the V gene TRBV15, with no clear D. Here the sequenced sample was peripheral blood mononuclear cells (PBMCs), taken before the fourth cycle of nivolumab. CDR3 loop: CATRRRLQETQYF. In DNA, the CDR3 is TGTGCCACCAGGAGGCGGCTCCAAGAGACCCAGTACTTC. Full variable domain (rest looked up from reference TRBV15 and TRBJ2-5): DAMVIQNPRYQVTQFGKPVTLSCSQTLNHNVMYWYQQKSSQAPKLLFHYYDKDFNNEADTPDNFQSRRPNTSFCFLDIRSPGLGDTAMYLCATRRRLQETQYFGPGTRLLVL.